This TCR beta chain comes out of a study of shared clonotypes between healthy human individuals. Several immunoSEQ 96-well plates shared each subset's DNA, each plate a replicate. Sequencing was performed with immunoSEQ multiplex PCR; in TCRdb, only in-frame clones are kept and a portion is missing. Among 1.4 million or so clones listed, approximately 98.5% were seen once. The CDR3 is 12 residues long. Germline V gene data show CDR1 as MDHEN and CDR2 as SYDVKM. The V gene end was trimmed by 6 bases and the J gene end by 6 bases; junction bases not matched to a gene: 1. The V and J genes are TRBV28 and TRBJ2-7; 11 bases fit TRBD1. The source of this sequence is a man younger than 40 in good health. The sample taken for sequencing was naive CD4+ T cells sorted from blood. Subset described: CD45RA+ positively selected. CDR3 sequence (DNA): TGTGCCAGCAGAGGGACAGGGGGCGAGCAGTACTTC. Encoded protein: CASRGTGGEQYF.